The 32 T cell receptor beta chains reported below all come from one sample, sequenced in a study of blood T cell repertoires in COVID-19. The assay was immunoSEQ multiplex PCR, and TCRdb's table has in-frame clones only and misses some. The sample lists some 240,000 clones, approximately 83% seen once, with 3.3% in the top ten. The sequencing input was PBMCs or T cells enriched from blood (not recorded which). Receptor source: a woman aged 40 to 50 with acute COVID-19.

The V gene is TRBV19, the J gene TRBJ1-1; tentatively, D is TRBD1 (6 bases). V lost 4 bases and J 5 bases, leaving 8 bases between the germline ends. Germline assignment: CDR1 LNHDA and CDR2 SQIVND (reference sequence). The CDR3 length is 12 residues. CDR3 protein: CASSNRVTEAFF. CDR3 nucleotides: TGTGCCAGTAGTAACAGGGTTACTGAAGCTTTCTTT.

The rearrangement joins TRBV2 to TRBJ2-3; TRBD2 matches 10 bases. There are 13 residues in the CDR3. Germline CDR1 reads SNHLY; CDR2 reads FYNNEI. The DNA for the CDR3 is TGTGCTGAGGCTAGCGGGAGATCGGATACGCAGTATTTT. Amino acids: CAEASGRSDTQYF.

V and J are TRBV5-4 and TRBJ1-1; TRBD1 is a possible D gene (5 bases). V lost 4 bases to trimming and J lost 5 bases, with 12 bases between them. This CDR3 has 13 amino acids. CDR1 SGHNT and CDR2 YYREEE come from the germline V gene (reference sequence). CDR3 loop: CASSTPGPTEAFF. DNA of the CDR3: TGTGCCAGCAGCACACCAGGGCCTACTGAAGCTTTCTTT.

In regard to this clone: Different DNA sequences within this sample yield the same CDR3. The chain joins TRBV6-5 to TRBJ2-5; 10 bases agree with TRBD2. This CDR3 region has 15 residues. From germline, CDR1 is MNHEY and CDR2 SVGAGI. The junction had 2 bases not matched to a gene; V was cut back by 0 bases and J by 4 bases. Written as DNA, the CDR3 is TGTGCCAGCAGTTACTCTCCTAGCGGGAGAGAGACCCAGTACTTC. Its translation is CASSYSPSGRETQYF.

V is TRBV27 and J is TRBJ1-2; TRBD1 aligns across 7 bases. Looked up from germline, CDR1 is MNHEY and CDR2 is SMNVEV (reference sequence). V lost 1 base to trimming and J lost 6 bases; unmatched junction nucleotides: 11. The CDR3 is 16 residues long. The CDR3 is CASSLWGQLRNNGYTF. In nucleotides, the CDR3 is TGTGCCAGCAGTTTATGGGGACAGTTGAGGAACAATGGCTACACCTTC.

The rearrangement uses TRBV7-6 and TRBJ2-2, with 9 bases matching TRBD1. The CDR3 is made up of 15 amino acids. The germline V gene encodes CDR1 SGHVS and CDR2 FNYEAQ. Germline trimming cut 5 bases from V and 1 base from J; bases unmatched to any gene: 2. CDR3 coding DNA: TGTGCCAGCAGCCGGGACAGGGAGAACACCGGGGAGCTGTTTTTT. This gives the protein CASSRDRENTGELFF.

The rearrangement links TRBV19 to TRBJ2-7, with D tentatively TRBD1 (6 bases). V lost 1 base and J lost 4, with 8 bases in between. Per germline, CDR1 LNHDA and CDR2 SQIVND (reference sequence). This CDR3 has 13 amino acids. CDR3 sequence (DNA): TGTGCCAGTAGTATAGCAGACAGGTACGAGCAGTACTTC. Encoded protein: CASSIADRYEQYF.

The chain has TRBV9 and TRBJ1-2, with a weak D call TRBD1 (5 bases). Germline loops: CDR1 SGDLS, CDR2 YYNGEE. The length of the CDR3 is 15 residues. Trimming took off 2 bases at V and 3 bases at J, with 14 bases between the two ends. CDR3 sequence reads: CASSVETEAYYGYTF. In DNA, the CDR3 is TGTGCCAGCAGCGTGGAGACAGAAGCCTACTATGGCTACACCTTC.

The chain couples TRBV5-1 to TRBJ2-1; D gene unclear. This CDR3 is 16 amino acids long. The germline V gene has CDR1 SGHRS and CDR2 YFSETQ. Trimming shortened V by 4 bases and J by 0 bases, and 14 bases separated the two germline ends. As DNA, the CDR3 is TGCGCCAGCAGCCCCCATCAGGCCAGCTCCTACAATGAGCAGTTCTTC. It specifies CASSPHQASSYNEQFF.

The chain couples TRBV6-6 to TRBJ2-7, with D hard to call. Germline-derived CDR1 and CDR2 are MNHNY and SVGAGI (reference sequence). CDR3 length equals 11 residues. V lost 8 bases and J lost 2, with 7 bases in between. As DNA, the CDR3 is TGTGCCAGCCAGGATCCCTACGAGCAGTACTTC. Its translation: CASQDPYEQYF.

This clone was recorded a few times. This chain connects TRBV4-1 to TRBJ1-1; D might be TRBD1 (5 bases). The ends were cut back, 3 bases at V and 0 bases at J, with 17 bases in the middle. Germline values: CDR1 MGHRA, CDR2 YSYEKL. The length of the CDR3 is 17 residues. CDR3 nucleotide sequence: TGCGCCAGCAGCCAGGGTATAACAGGACCTATGAACACTGAAGCTTTCTTT. This codes for CASSQGITGPMNTEAFF.

This rearrangement joins TRBV5-1 to TRBJ2-7; D is perhaps TRBD1 (6 bases). The V gene's germline CDR1 is SGHRS and CDR2 YFSETQ. The CDR3 totals 14 residues. Trimming removed 4 bases from V and 2 bases from J, with 13 bases in between. CDR3 sequence: CASSPRGNAYEQYF. DNA of the CDR3: TGCGCCAGCAGCCCCAGGGGAAACGCCTACGAGCAGTACTTC.

The chain has TRBV15 and TRBJ2-7, with TRBD2 matching over 9 bases. The germline V gene encodes CDR1 LNHNV and CDR2 YYDKDF (reference sequence). The CDR3 has 15 residues. V shed 3 bases and J 3 bases; nucleotides not matched to a gene: 6. CDR3 DNA sequence: TGTGCCACCAGCAGGGTAGCGGGAGTGGGCTACGAGCAGTACTTC. Encoded protein: CATSRVAGVGYEQYF.

This chain joins TRBV2 and TRBJ2-7; 12 positions agree with TRBD2. The junction had 14 bases not matched to a gene; V was cut back by 6 bases and J by 2 bases. CDR1 SNHLY and CDR2 FYNNEI come from the germline V gene. The CDR3 length is 18 residues. The CDR3 coding sequence is TGTGCCAGCAGCGCTCTAGCGGGAGGGCCCGGGGGAACCTACGAGCAGTACTTC. Translated, it gives CASSALAGGPGGTYEQYF.

The V gene is TRBV6-5, the J gene TRBJ1-5; D not resolved. Trimming shortened V by 6 bases and J by 5 bases, and 14 bases separated the two germline ends. The CDR3 extends over 14 amino acids. Germline lookup yields CDR1 MNHEY and CDR2 SVGAGI. CDR3 amino acids: CASRRGLLYQPQHF. Here the CDR3 DNA reads TGTGCCAGCAGACGGGGTCTACTTTATCAGCCCCAGCATTTT.

The sample holds a few counts of this clone. The chain links TRBV19 to TRBJ2-1, with TRBD2 matching 8 bases. V lost 9 bases, J lost 8 bases, and 21 bases stayed unmatched. Germline CDR1 and CDR2: LNHDA and SQIVND (reference sequence). The CDR3 has 17 amino acids. The CDR3 sequence is CASKSPWSSGPGDEQFF. CDR3 bases: TGTGCCAGCAAATCGCCGTGGTCTAGCGGGCCAGGGGATGAGCAGTTCTTC.

This chain links TRBV6-5 with TRBJ2-1; 13 bases line up with TRBD2. CDR1 and CDR2 (germline): MNHEY, SVGAGI. Trimming at V came to 4 bases and at J to 5 bases, leaving 2 bases not matched to a gene. The CDR3 runs to 15 residues. The CDR3: CASSWTSGGNNEQFF. DNA of the CDR3: TGTGCCAGCAGTTGGACTAGCGGGGGAAACAATGAGCAGTTCTTC.

The chain recombines TRBV2 with TRBJ1-5; 10 bases are a match to TRBD1. The V gene end was trimmed by 6 bases and the J gene end by 6 bases; junction bases not matched to a gene: 5. This CDR3 is built from 14 residues. Per germline, CDR1 SNHLY and CDR2 FYNNEI. CDR3 in amino acids: CASRTGGQGQPQHF. For the CDR3, the DNA is TGTGCCAGCAGGACAGGGGGCCAGGGTCAGCCCCAGCATTTT.

V usage is TRBV5-6 and J usage is TRBJ2-2, with 7 bases that match TRBD1. V gave up 0 bases and J gave up 5 bases; unmatched junction bases: 7. The CDR3 length is 16 residues. Germline V gene sequence: CDR1 SGHDT, CDR2 YYEEEE. CDR3 sequence reads: CASSLVTGKGTGELFF. CDR3 sequence (DNA): TGTGCCAGCAGCTTGGTGACAGGGAAGGGTACCGGGGAGCTGTTTTTT.

V usage is TRBV30 and J usage is TRBJ2-7; 9 bases map to TRBD2. The V segment lost 5 bases and the J segment 4 bases; nucleotides outside the gene matches: 9. Germline V gene lookup returns CDR1 GTSNPN and CDR2 SVGIG (reference sequence). The CDR3 sequence is 14 residues long. CDR3 in amino acids: CAWSRGAGGYEQYF. The CDR3 region has the DNA TGTGCCTGGTCTAGGGGGGCGGGAGGGTACGAGCAGTACTTC.

The chain joins TRBV19 to TRBJ1-4; unclear D gene. CDR3 length equals 17 residues. V shed 5 bases and J shed 7 bases, with 23 bases lying between them. CDR1 is LNHDA, CDR2 SQIVND, per germline (reference sequence). CDR3 DNA sequence: TGTGCCAGTAGTCTTTTAGGCGTGGAGGCGTTCGGTGAAAAACTGTTTTTT. Its translation: CASSLLGVEAFGEKLFF.

The chain carries TRBV9 and TRBJ1-2; D is possibly TRBD1 (6 bases). Germline V CDR1 and CDR2: SGDLS, YYNGEE. This CDR3 is 13 amino acids long. With 3 bases removed from V and 4 bases from J, the gap between germline ends came to 10 bases. The CDR3 loop reads CASSDRVGYGYTF. CDR3 in DNA: TGTGCCAGCAGCGACAGGGTCGGCTATGGCTACACCTTC.

This clone was counted a few times. The V call is TRBV9, the J call TRBJ2-1, with TRBD2 matching 7 bases. This CDR3 is built from 15 residues. With 6 bases clipped from V and 6 bases from J, the junction kept 12 bases outside the gene matches. Germline loops: CDR1 SGDLS, CDR2 YYNGEE. The CDR3 spells CASTGASGRPNEQFF. Written as DNA, the CDR3 is TGTGCCAGCACTGGAGCTAGCGGCAGGCCCAATGAGCAGTTCTTC.

V gene TRBV6-5 combines with J gene TRBJ1-1, with 9 bases that match TRBD1. From germline, CDR1 is MNHEY and CDR2 SVGAGI. This CDR3 is built from 15 residues. J gave up 4 bases and V 3 bases, and 6 bases lay outside the gene matches. DNA of the CDR3: TGTGCCAGCAGTTATGGGGGACAGGGTCGCACTGAAGCTTTCTTT. It encodes CASSYGGQGRTEAFF.

The CDR3: CATREGQGGKETQYF. The DNA for the CDR3 is TGTGCCACCAGGGAGGGACAGGGAGGGAAAGAGACCCAGTACTTC. The rearrangement joins TRBV24-1 to TRBJ2-5, with 9 bases lining up with TRBD1. There are 15 residues in the CDR3. Germline trimming cut 7 bases from V and 3 bases from J; bases unmatched to any gene: 8. The germline V gene encodes CDR1 KGHDR and CDR2 SFDVKD.

The chain joins TRBV7-9 to TRBJ1-1; 9 positions agree with TRBD1. This CDR3 spans 14 amino acids. Unmatched junction bases numbered 4, after V lost 4 bases and J lost 4 bases. Germline CDR1 SEHNR, CDR2 FQNEAQ (reference sequence). The CDR3 nucleotides read TGTGCCAGCAGCTCGGGACAGGGAAGCACTGAAGCTTTCTTT. Residues: CASSSGQGSTEAFF.

This sequence joins TRBV4-1 and TRBJ2-7; TRBD2 agrees at 9 bases. CDR3 length: 14 residues. V shed 5 bases and J 4 bases; nucleotides not matched to a gene: 6. Germline CDR1 and CDR2: MGHRA and YSYEKL. CDR3 DNA sequence: TGCGCCAGCAGCATTCGACTAGCGGAATACGAGCAGTACTTC. Amino acids: CASSIRLAEYEQYF.

This clone showed up just once. This rearrangement joins TRBV30 to TRBJ2-3; possible D gene TRBD1, 7 bases. This CDR3 spans 14 amino acids. V was trimmed by 4 bases and J by 6 bases, leaving 17 bases between them. CDR1 is GTSNPN and CDR2 is SVGIG in the germline V gene (reference sequence). The CDR3: CAWTTGRRKDTQYF. CDR3 sequence (DNA): TGTGCCTGGACGACAGGGAGGCGGAAGGATACGCAGTATTTT.

This clone has just a few counts. The chain carries TRBV28 and TRBJ2-1; 7 bases map to TRBD2. CDR1 is MDHEN and CDR2 is SYDVKM in the germline V gene. This CDR3 region has 15 residues. J was trimmed by 5 bases and V by 8 bases; bases with no gene match: 12. The CDR3: CASDLGLGFDNEQFF. Written as DNA, the CDR3 is TGTGCCAGCGACCTCGGACTAGGCTTCGACAATGAGCAGTTCTTC. The entire variable domain, with the rest obtained from reference TRBV28 and TRBJ2-1, is as follows: DVKVTQSSRYLVKRTGEKVFLECVQDMDHENMFWYRQDPGLGLRLIYFSYDVKMKEKGDIPEGYSVSREKKERFSLILESASTNQTSMYLCASDLGLGFDNEQFFGPGTRLTVL.

The rearrangement joins TRBV11-2 to TRBJ2-5; 13 bases line up with TRBD2. The germline V gene has CDR1 SGHAT and CDR2 FQNNGV. J gave up 2 bases and V 5 bases, and 2 bases lay outside the gene matches. CDR3 length equals 15 residues. CDR3 loop: CASSRTSGRQETQYF. The CDR3 bases are TGTGCCAGCAGCCGGACTAGCGGGAGACAAGAGACCCAGTACTTC.

The chain recombines TRBV15 with TRBJ2-5, with 8 bases aligning to TRBD1. The CDR3 contains 17 residues. Germline V gene data show CDR1 as LNHNV and CDR2 as YYDKDF (reference sequence). With V trimmed by 0 bases and J by 2 bases, 8 bases remained unmatched. Here the CDR3 DNA reads TGTGCCACCAGCAGAGATCCTCGGACAGGGAGACAAGAGACCCAGTACTTC. This translates into CATSRDPRTGRQETQYF.

V usage is TRBV5-4 and J usage is TRBJ2-1; the match to TRBD2 covers 11 bases. This CDR3 spans 16 amino acids. Germline loops: CDR1 SGHNT, CDR2 YYREEE (reference sequence). V was pared by 4 bases and J by 5 bases, with 8 bases of the junction left unmatched. The CDR3 loop reads CASSRLAGNRNNEQFF. As DNA, the CDR3 is TGTGCCAGCAGCAGACTAGCGGGAAATCGAAACAATGAGCAGTTCTTC.